This T cell receptor (beta chain) was found in a study of T cell responses to AZD1222 COVID-19 vaccine. Study-wide findings and caveats: Close to half of all spike-specific TCRs reportedly target regions of the variants that are unmutated.

Comment on this clone: The target antigen is unknown.

The CDR3 is made up of 14 amino acids. Trimming took 1 base from V and 3 from J, leaving 10 bases between them. CDR1 and CDR2 (germline): SGHTS, YDEGEE. Profiling relied on immunoSEQ multiplex PCR, and the TCRdb table lists in-frame clones only, not all of them. This table holds some 160,000 clones, approximately 93% found once. This sequence was found in an adult in good health. Sample: peripheral blood, taken on day 0 of AZD1222 vaccination. The J gene is TRBJ1-2, the V gene TRBV5-8; D is perhaps TRBD1 (6 bases). CDR3 sequence reads: CASSLWGQDYGYTF. In nucleotides, the CDR3 is TGTGCCAGCAGCTTGTGGGGGCAGGACTATGGCTACACCTTC.